These 2 T cell receptor beta chains came from one sample sequenced in a study of cytotoxic CD8 clonotypes in ibrutinib-treated CLL (dated by TCRdb to about 2021). Library construction relied on the immunoSEQ multiplex PCR assay. Not all clones reach the TCRdb copy of this immuneACCESS table, which keeps in-frame sequences only. Checked studies attribute under half of the gap to unresolved V genes and leave the rest unexplained. This sample comprises a few hundred thousand clones, around four fifths of them detected only once. 6.5% to 8.5% of the sample is taken by the ten largest. Sequencing was performed on PBMCs, taken before ibrutinib treatment. The source is a human donor with chronic lymphocytic leukemia.

V usage is TRBV4-1 and J usage is TRBJ2-7; 11 nucleotides agree with TRBD2. Germline trimming cut 4 bases from V and 4 bases from J; bases unmatched to any gene: 6. Germline CDR1 MGHRA, CDR2 YSYEKL. The CDR3 loop spans 15 amino acids. The CDR3 DNA is TGCGCCAGCAGCCCCACTAGCGGGAGTCTTTACGAGCAGTACTTC. This codes for CASSPTSGSLYEQYF.

This clone has only a few counts. The V call is TRBV19, the J call TRBJ2-2; TRBD1 matches 11 bases. Germline V gives CDR1 LNHDA, CDR2 SQIVND (reference sequence). This CDR3 region has 15 residues. V shed 5 bases and J 6 bases; nucleotides not matched to a gene: 5. The CDR3 loop reads CASSARDRGAGELFF. CDR3 bases: TGTGCCAGTAGTGCTCGGGACAGGGGGGCCGGGGAGCTGTTTTTT.